This is a list of T cell receptor beta chains from one sample in a study of cytomegalovirus exposure and HLA in healthy donors. The table came from immunoSEQ multiplex PCR; TCRdb's copy has only in-frame clones and leaves some out. There are 110,000 to 150,000 clones in the sample; 76% occur only once, and more than 3% lies in the top ten. The sequenced material came from PBMCs. These TCRs come from a man in his late teens or twenties in good health and CMV-seronegative. Each CDR3 is given with its conserved first and last residue. The order of the fields is V gene, J gene, D gene, CDR3 protein, CDR3 DNA. A D gene is named only where the DNA matches it firmly.

>TRBV4-1|TRBJ2-7|TRBD2
CASSQDLTSLQYF
TGCGCCAGCAGCCAGGACCTGACTAGCCTGCAGTACTTC
>TRBV4-2|TRBJ1-1|.
CASSHDKTGRMNTEAFF
TGTGCCAGCAGCCACGACAAGACAGGAAGAATGAACACTGAAGCTTTCTTT
>TRBV9|TRBJ2-3|.
CASSVEWGRDTQYF
TGTGCCAGCAGCGTAGAGTGGGGGAGGGATACGCAGTATTTT
>TRBV5-1|TRBJ2-7|TRBD1
CASSRRDREKYF
TGCGCCAGCAGCCGCCGGGACAGGGAGAAGTACTTC
>TRBV28|TRBJ2-5|TRBD1
CASSFAPGTGGETQYF
TGTGCCAGCAGTTTTGCTCCCGGGACAGGGGGGGAGACCCAGTACTTC
>TRBV7-2|TRBJ2-1|.
CASSPIPSNEQFF
TGTGCCAGCAGCCCCATCCCCAGCAATGAGCAGTTCTTC
>TRBV6-5|TRBJ1-2|.
CASRDLRAYGYTF
TGTGCCAGCAGGGACCTCAGGGCCTATGGCTACACCTTC
>TRBV4-1|TRBJ2-7|TRBD1
CASSQGQGVYYEQYF
TGCGCCAGCAGCCAAGGTCAGGGGGTCTACTACGAGCAGTACTTC
>TRBV7-3|TRBJ2-1|TRBD2
CASSFHGLAGESYNEQFF
TGTGCCAGCAGCTTTCACGGACTAGCGGGGGAGTCCTACAATGAGCAGTTCTTC
>TRBV19|TRBJ1-1|TRBD1
CASSERLTGTRGAFF
TGTGCCAGTAGTGAAAGATTGACAGGGACCCGCGGAGCTTTCTTT